The entry that follows covers one T cell receptor (beta chain) sequence. V lost 3 bases, J lost 5 bases, and 12 bases stayed unmatched. This CDR3 spans 16 amino acids. Per germline, CDR1 SGDLS and CDR2 YYNGEE. This specimen belongs to a study of shared clonotypes between healthy human individuals. Profiling relied on immunoSEQ multiplex PCR, and the TCRdb table lists in-frame clones only, not all of them. The repertoire holds 550,000 to 800,000 clones, with roughly 87% as singletons. The chain recombines TRBV9 with TRBJ2-5; TRBD1 matches at 8 bases. This TCR derives from a man aged 18 to 35 in good health. Some clones in this sample may be carry-over from other donors' samples. Material for sequencing was memory CD8+ T cells from PBMCs. Sample subset: CD45RO+ cells pooled with CCR7-negative TemRA cells. The CDR3 DNA reads as TGTGCCAGCAGCGCAGGGACGCGACAGGGGTGGGAGACCCAGTACTTC. Translation: CASSAGTRQGWETQYF. The full variable domain, rest sourced from reference TRBV9 and TRBJ2-5, is DSGVTQTPKHLITATGQRVTLRCSPRSGDLSVYWYQQSLDQGLQFLIQYYNGEERAKGNILERFSAQQFPDLHSELNLSSLELGDSALYFCASSAGTRQGWETQYFGPGTRLLVL.